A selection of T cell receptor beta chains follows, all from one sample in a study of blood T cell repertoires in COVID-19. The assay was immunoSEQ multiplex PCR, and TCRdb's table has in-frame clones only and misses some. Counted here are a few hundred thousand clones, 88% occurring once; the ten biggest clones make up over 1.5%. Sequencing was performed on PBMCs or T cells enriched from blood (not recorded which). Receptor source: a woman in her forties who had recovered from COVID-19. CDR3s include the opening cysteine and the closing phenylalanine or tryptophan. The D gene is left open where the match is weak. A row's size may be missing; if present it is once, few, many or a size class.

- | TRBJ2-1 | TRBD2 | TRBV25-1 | CASSEGRSVSGRANEQFF
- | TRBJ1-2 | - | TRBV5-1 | CASSNTGGYTF
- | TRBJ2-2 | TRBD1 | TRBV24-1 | CATSDPGTENTGELFF
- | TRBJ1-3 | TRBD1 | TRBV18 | CASSRPGQGAGNTIYF
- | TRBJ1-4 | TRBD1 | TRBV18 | CASSRDGQGATNEKLFF
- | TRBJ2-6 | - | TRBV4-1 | CASSPFILQGDVLTF
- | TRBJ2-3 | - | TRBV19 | CASSIRGTGGTDTQYF
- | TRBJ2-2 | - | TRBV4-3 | CASSQRTQTNTGELFF
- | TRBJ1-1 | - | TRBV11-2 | CASSWGRGTEAFF
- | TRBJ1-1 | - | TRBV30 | CAWAPTGTGNTEAFF
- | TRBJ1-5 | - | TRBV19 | CASCGVGRDNQPQHF
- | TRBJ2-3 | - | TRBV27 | CASSLGRTTQQYF
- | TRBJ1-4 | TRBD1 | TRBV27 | CASSPRPGQLATNEKLFF
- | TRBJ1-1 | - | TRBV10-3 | CAIERERALAPERRAFF
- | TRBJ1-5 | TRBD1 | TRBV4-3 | CASSQDPTGGQPQHF
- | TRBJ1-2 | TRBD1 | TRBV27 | CASRRPGTGLMGYTF
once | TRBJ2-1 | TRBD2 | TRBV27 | CASSSGGLAGDLEQFF
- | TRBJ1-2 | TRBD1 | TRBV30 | CAWSLFGQGSYTF
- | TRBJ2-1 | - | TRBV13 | CASSLGTTNEQFF
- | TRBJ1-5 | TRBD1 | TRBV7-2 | CASSSRGGQIGPQHF
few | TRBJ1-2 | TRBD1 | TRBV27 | CASGRQGFGYGYTF
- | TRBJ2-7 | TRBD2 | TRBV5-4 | CASSLSSGGEGAEQYF
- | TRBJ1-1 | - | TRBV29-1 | CSVVGTYTEGAFF
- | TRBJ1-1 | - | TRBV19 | CASRDRIMNTEAFF
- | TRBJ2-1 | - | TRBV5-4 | CASSFRVGGYDEQFF
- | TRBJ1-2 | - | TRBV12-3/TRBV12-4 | CASSQGTPYGYTF
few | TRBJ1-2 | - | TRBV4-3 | CASSQRNYGYTF
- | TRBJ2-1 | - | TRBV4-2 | CASSQPAGHSNEQFF
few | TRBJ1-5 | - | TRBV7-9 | CASSLTGPQPQHF
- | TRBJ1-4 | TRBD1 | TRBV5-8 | CASSRGGTNEKLFF
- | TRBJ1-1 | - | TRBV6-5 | CASSPWNTEAFF
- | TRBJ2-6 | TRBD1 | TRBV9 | CASSIGQALTF
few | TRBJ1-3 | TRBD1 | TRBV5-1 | CASSKGQGALGNTIYF
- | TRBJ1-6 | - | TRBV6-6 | CASSSPGESPLHF
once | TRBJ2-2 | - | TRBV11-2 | CASSLTDTGELFF
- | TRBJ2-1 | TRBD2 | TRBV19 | CASSITSGRVNEQFF
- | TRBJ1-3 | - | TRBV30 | CAWRGAAGNTIYF
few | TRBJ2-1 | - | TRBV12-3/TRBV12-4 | CASSLLAYNEQFF
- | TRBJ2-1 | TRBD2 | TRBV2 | CASRGLAGGGGEQFF
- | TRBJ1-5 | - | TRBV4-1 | CASSQPGGSNQPQHF
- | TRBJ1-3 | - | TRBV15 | CATSRDQRPTGTGNTIYF
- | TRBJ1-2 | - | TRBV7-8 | CASSGKTANYGYTF
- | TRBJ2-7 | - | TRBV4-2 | CASSQDREYEQYF